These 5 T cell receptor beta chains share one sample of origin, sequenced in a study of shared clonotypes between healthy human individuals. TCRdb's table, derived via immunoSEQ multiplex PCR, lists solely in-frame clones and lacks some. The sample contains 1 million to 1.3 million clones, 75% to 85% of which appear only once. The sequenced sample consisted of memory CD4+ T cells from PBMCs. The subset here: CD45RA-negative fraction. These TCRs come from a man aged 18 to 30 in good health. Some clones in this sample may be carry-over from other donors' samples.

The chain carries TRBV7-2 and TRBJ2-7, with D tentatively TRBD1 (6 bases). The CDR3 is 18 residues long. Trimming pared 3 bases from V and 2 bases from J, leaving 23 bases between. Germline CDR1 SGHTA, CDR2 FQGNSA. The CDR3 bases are TGTGCCAGCAGCTTCCAATATCAATTCCCCAGACAGGCCTACGAGCAGTACTTC. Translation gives CASSFQYQFPRQAYEQYF.

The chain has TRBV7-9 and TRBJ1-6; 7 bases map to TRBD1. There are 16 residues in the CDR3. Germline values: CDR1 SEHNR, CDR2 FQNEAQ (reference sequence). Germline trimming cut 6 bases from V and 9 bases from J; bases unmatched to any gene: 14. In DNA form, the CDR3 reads TGTGCCAGCAGTAATCGGCAACAGGGGTTCGGTTCACCCCTCCACTTT. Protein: CASSNRQQGFGSPLHF.

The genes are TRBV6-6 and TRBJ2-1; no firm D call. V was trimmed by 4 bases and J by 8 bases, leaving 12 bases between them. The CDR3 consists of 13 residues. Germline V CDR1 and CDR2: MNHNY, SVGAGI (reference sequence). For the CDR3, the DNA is TGTGCCAGCAGTTGGGCCGATACCCATGAGCAGTTCTTC. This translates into CASSWADTHEQFF.

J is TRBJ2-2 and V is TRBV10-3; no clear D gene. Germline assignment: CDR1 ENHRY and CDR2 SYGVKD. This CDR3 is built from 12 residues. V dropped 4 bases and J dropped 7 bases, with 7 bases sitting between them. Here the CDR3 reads CAISGSFGELFF. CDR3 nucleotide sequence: TGTGCCATCAGTGGCTCATTCGGGGAGCTGTTTTTT.

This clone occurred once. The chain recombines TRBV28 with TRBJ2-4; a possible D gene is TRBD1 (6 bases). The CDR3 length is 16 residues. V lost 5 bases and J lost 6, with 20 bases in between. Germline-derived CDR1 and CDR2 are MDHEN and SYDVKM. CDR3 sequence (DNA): TGTGCCAGCAGTGAAGCCTCAGGGGTCCCCGGAAACATTCAGTACTTC. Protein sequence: CASSEASGVPGNIQYF. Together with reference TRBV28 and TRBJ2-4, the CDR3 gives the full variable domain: DVKVTQSSRYLVKRTGEKVFLECVQDMDHENMFWYRQDPGLGLRLIYFSYDVKMKEKGDIPEGYSVSREKKERFSLILESASTNQTSMYLCASSEASGVPGNIQYFGAGTRLSVL.